The 19 T cell receptor beta chains reported below all come from one sample, sequenced in a study of blood T cell repertoires in COVID-19. Here immunoSEQ multiplex PCR was the method, and the copy in TCRdb shows in-frame clones only, minus some. The sample has about 270,000 clones, roughly 89% seen once; the top ten hold 2% to 2.5%. The sample comprised peripheral blood. The source is a man in his forties or fifties with acute or convalescent COVID-19.

The chain links TRBV7-9 to TRBJ1-1; no clear D. The CDR3 has 15 amino acids. The germline CDR1 and CDR2 sequences are SEHNR and FQNEAQ (reference sequence). V lost 5 bases, J lost 1 base, and 14 bases lay in between. The CDR3 spells CASSAFAGENTEAFF. In nucleotides, the CDR3 is TGTGCCAGCAGCGCTTTCGCCGGGGAGAACACTGAAGCTTTCTTT.

The chain uses TRBV5-6 and TRBJ2-3; possibly TRBD1 for D (5 bases). The CDR3 has 12 amino acids. V was cut by 8 bases and J by 6 bases, with 13 bases left in between. The germline gives CDR1 SGHDT, CDR2 YYEEEE. CDR3 protein: CASQGSGDTQYF. The CDR3 nucleotides read TGTGCCAGTCAGGGATCAGGGGATACGCAGTATTTT.

The V gene is TRBV7-9, the J gene TRBJ2-5, with D possibly TRBD2 on 6 matching bases. Per germline, CDR1 SEHNR and CDR2 FQNEAQ (reference sequence). The CDR3 has 14 amino acids. Trimming took off 4 bases at V and 4 bases at J, with 13 bases between the two ends. CDR3 protein: CASSSPTRLETQYF. In DNA, the CDR3 is TGTGCCAGCAGCTCCCCGACTAGGTTAGAGACCCAGTACTTC.

The chain links TRBV2 to TRBJ2-7; D remains unclear. Trimming shortened V by 8 bases and J by 6 bases, and 14 bases separated the two germline ends. The CDR3 is 12 amino acids. Per germline, CDR1 SNHLY and CDR2 FYNNEI. In DNA, the CDR3 is TGTGCCAGCTTCGGGTCCCTAACCGAGCAGTACTTC. Encoded protein: CASFGSLTEQYF.

The chain recombines TRBV6-5 with TRBJ2-4; no reliable D call. Germline V lookup: CDR1 MNHEY, CDR2 SVGAGI. CDR3 length: 16 residues. V was pared by 0 bases and J by 1 base, with 10 bases between. CDR3 in DNA: TGTGCCAGCAGTTACTCTGCCGGTTTGGCCAAAAACATTCAGTACTTC. It translates to CASSYSAGLAKNIQYF.

The V and J genes are TRBV2 and TRBJ2-7; TRBD2 agrees at 7 bases. Germline V gene sequence: CDR1 SNHLY, CDR2 FYNNEI. V dropped 8 bases and J dropped 7; count of bases not matched to a gene: 11. The CDR3 sequence is 13 residues long. CDR3 nucleotide sequence: TGTGCCAGCTCCCCGGGAGGTTTGGGGGAGCAGTACTTC. Translated, it gives CASSPGGLGEQYF.

V gene TRBV15 combines with J gene TRBJ1-2, with D perhaps matching TRBD1 (5 bases). The CDR3 sequence is 16 residues long. Trimming cost V 0 bases and J 7 bases, with 18 bases left between them. The V gene's germline CDR1 is LNHNV and CDR2 YYDKDF (reference sequence). CDR3 residues: CATSRDRGTASGGYTF. DNA of the CDR3: TGTGCCACCAGCAGAGATCGCGGGACGGCGAGTGGTGGCTACACCTTC.

The chain employs TRBV7-9 and TRBJ1-1, with 8 bases that match TRBD1. Germline V gives CDR1 SEHNR, CDR2 FQNEAQ (reference sequence). J gave up 8 bases and V 7 bases, and 15 bases lay outside the gene matches. This CDR3 is 15 amino acids long. CDR3 DNA: TGTGCCAGCAACTACCCCGTGACAGGGGTATACGAAGCTTTCTTT. This encodes CASNYPVTGVYEAFF.

The chain is built from TRBV2 and TRBJ2-7, with TRBD2 matching over 8 bases. CDR3 size: 14 residues. Germline V gives CDR1 SNHLY, CDR2 FYNNEI. The trim removed 8 bases at V and 5 bases at J, leaving 11 bases unmatched. The CDR3 DNA reads TGTGCCAGCGCCGTATGGACTAGCAACGACGAGCAGTACTTC. As protein: CASAVWTSNDEQYF.

The CDR3 DNA reads as TGTGCCAGCAGTGATCGGCAGGATGTAAACACCATATATTTT. Translated: CASSDRQDVNTIYF. The rearrangement joins TRBV25-1 to TRBJ1-3; D uncertain. Deletions cut 3 bases from V and 6 bases from J, with 12 bases between. This CDR3 contains 14 residues. Germline-derived CDR1 and CDR2 are MGHDK and SYGVNS. Based on the CDR3 plus reference TRBV25-1 and TRBJ1-3, the full variable domain is EADIYQTPRYLVIGTGKKITLECSQTMGHDKMYWYQQDPGMELHLIHYSYGVNSTEKGDLSSESTVSRIRTEHFPLTLESARPSHTSQYLCASSDRQDVNTIYFGEGSWLTVV.

The chain couples TRBV11-3 to TRBJ1-1; the D gene is possibly TRBD1 (5 bases). The CDR3 extends over 13 amino acids. V was cut by 3 bases and J by 7 bases, with 12 bases left in between. Germline CDR1 reads SGHNT; CDR2 reads YENEEA. The CDR3 is CASSLGGRGEAFF. The CDR3 region has the DNA TGTGCCAGCAGCTTGGGGGGACGGGGTGAAGCTTTCTTT.

V usage is TRBV12-5 and J usage is TRBJ1-5; 8 bases map to TRBD1. V dropped 1 base and J dropped 7; count of bases not matched to a gene: 9. CDR3 length equals 16 residues. Per the germline V gene, CDR1 is LGHNT and CDR2 is FRNRAP. The CDR3 reads CASGLAPGGAAQPQHF. The DNA of the CDR3 is TGTGCTAGTGGTTTGGCTCCAGGGGGCGCGGCCCAGCCCCAGCATTTT.

J is TRBJ1-4 and V is TRBV12-3 or TRBV12-4; 9 bases line up with TRBD1. This CDR3 is built from 13 residues. Trimming at V came to 6 bases and at J to 13 bases, leaving 9 bases not matched to a gene. This CDR3 reads CASRETQGAVLFF. The DNA for the CDR3 is TGTGCCAGCAGGGAAACACAGGGGGCGGTACTGTTTTTT.

The rearrangement uses TRBV18 and TRBJ2-2, with D perhaps TRBD2 (7 bases). The CDR3 extends over 16 amino acids. The germline gives CDR1 KGHSH, CDR2 LQKENI. V lost 3 bases to trimming and J lost 4 bases, with 15 bases between them. The CDR3: CASSPVRGGVTGELFF. The CDR3 bases are TGTGCCAGCTCACCGGTTCGCGGGGGCGTCACCGGGGAGCTGTTTTTT.

V usage is TRBV18 and J usage is TRBJ2-7; tentatively, D is TRBD1 (6 bases). Germline V lookup: CDR1 KGHSH, CDR2 LQKENI. Deletions cut 5 bases from V and 5 bases from J, with 10 bases between. The CDR3 runs to 12 residues. In DNA, the CDR3 is TGTGCCAGCTCATACAGGGCTCACGAGCAGTACTTC. Protein sequence: CASSYRAHEQYF. The full variable domain, completed using reference TRBV18 and TRBJ2-7, is NAGVMQNPRHLVRRRGQEARLRCSPMKGHSHVYWYRQLPEEGLKFMVYLQKENIIDESGMPKERFSAEFPKEGPSILRIQQVVRGDSAAYFCASSYRAHEQYFGPGTRLTVT.

The CDR3: CASSYAESNQPQHF. The CDR3 DNA follows: TGTGCCAGCAGTTACGCAGAAAGCAATCAGCCCCAGCATTTT. The V gene is TRBV6-6, the J gene TRBJ1-5, with D unclear. Trimming removed 2 bases from V and 1 base from J, with 6 bases in between. The CDR3 totals 14 residues. Germline values: CDR1 MNHNY, CDR2 SVGAGI (reference sequence).

The chain is built from TRBV18 and TRBJ2-3, with D tentatively TRBD2 (5 bases). CDR3 length: 13 residues. V was pared by 6 bases and J by 2 bases, with 9 bases between. CDR1 and CDR2 (germline): KGHSH, LQKENI. The CDR3 bases are TGTGCCAGCTCGCGGGTCGACACAGATACGCAGTATTTT. Protein sequence: CASSRVDTDTQYF.

J is TRBJ2-1 and V is TRBV5-5; D perhaps matches TRBD2 (5 bases). Per the germline V gene, CDR1 is SGHKS and CDR2 is YYEKEE (reference sequence). V lost 0 bases to trimming and J lost 0 bases, with 7 bases between them. The CDR3 loop spans 15 amino acids. The CDR3 spells CASSLGGSSYNEQFF. The CDR3 DNA follows: TGTGCCAGCAGCTTGGGAGGGAGCTCCTACAATGAGCAGTTCTTC. The entire variable domain, with the rest obtained from reference TRBV5-5 and TRBJ2-1, is as follows: DAGVTQSPTHLIKTRGQQVTLRCSPISGHKSVSWYQQVLGQGPQFIFQYYEKEERGRGNFPDRFSARQFPNYSSELNVNALLLGDSALYLCASSLGGSSYNEQFFGPGTRLTVL.

The rearrangement uses TRBV5-6 and TRBJ2-7; no clear D. V was pared by 4 bases and J by 1 base, with 3 bases between. CDR1 is SGHDT, CDR2 YYEEEE, per germline. This CDR3 has 11 amino acids. In nucleotides, the CDR3 is TGTGCCAGCAGCGTATCCTACGAGCAGTACTTC. It translates to CASSVSYEQYF.